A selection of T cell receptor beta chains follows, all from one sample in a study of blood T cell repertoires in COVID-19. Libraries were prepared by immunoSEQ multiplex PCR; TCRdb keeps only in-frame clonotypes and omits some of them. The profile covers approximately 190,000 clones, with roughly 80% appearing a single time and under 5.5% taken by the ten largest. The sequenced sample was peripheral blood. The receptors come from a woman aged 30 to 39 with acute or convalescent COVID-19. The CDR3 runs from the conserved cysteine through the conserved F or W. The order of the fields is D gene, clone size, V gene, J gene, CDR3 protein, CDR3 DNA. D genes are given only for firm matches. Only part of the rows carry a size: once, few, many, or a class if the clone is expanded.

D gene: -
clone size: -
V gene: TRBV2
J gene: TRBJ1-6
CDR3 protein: CASSDPGPLHF
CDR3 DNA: TGTGCCAGCAGTGACCCAGGACCCCTCCACTTT

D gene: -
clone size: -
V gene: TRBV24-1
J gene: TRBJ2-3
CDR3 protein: CATSAVTDTQYF
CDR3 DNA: TGTGCCACCAGTGCAGTCACAGATACGCAGTATTTT

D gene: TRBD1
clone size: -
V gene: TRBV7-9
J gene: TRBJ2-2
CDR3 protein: CASSLWGQTRNTGELFF
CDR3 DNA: TGTGCCAGCAGCTTGTGGGGACAGACAAGGAACACCGGGGAGCTGTTTTTT

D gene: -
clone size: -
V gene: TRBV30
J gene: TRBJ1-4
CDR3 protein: CAWSGTAYEKLFF
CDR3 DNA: TGTGCCTGGAGTGGGACAGCCTATGAAAAACTGTTTTTT

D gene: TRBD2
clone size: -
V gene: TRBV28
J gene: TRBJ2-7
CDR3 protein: CASSLRTISGTSGVRTYEQYF
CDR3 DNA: TGTGCCAGCAGTTTAAGGACTATCTCCGGGACTAGCGGGGTAAGGACCTACGAGCAGTACTTC

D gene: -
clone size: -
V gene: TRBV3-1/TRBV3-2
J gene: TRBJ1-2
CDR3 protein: CASSQDGGNGYTF
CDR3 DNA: TGTGCCAGCAGCCAAGATGGGGGGAATGGCTACACCTTC

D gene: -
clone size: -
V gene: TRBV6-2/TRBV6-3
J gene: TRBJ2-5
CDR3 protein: CASSSRDSPQQRETQYF
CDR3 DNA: TGTGCCAGCAGTTCCCGGGACTCCCCCCAACAGCGGGAGACCCAGTACTTC

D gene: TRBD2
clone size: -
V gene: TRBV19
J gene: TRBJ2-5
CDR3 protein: CASSPLMSSGGKETQYF
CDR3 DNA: TGTGCCAGTAGTCCACTCATGTCTAGCGGGGGGAAAGAGACCCAGTACTTC

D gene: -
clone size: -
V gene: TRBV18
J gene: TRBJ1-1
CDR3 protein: CASSLQGMNTEAFF
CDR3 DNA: TGTGCCAGCTCACTTCAGGGGATGAACACTGAAGCTTTCTTT

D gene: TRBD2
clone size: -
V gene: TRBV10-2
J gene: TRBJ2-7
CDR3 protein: CASRGAGPSYEQYF
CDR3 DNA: TGCGCCAGCAGGGGAGCGGGACCCTCCTACGAGCAGTACTTC

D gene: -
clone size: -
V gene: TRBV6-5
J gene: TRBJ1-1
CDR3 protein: CASSPLATVNTEAFF
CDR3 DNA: TGTGCCAGCAGCCCCCTTGCCACAGTGAACACTGAAGCTTTCTTT

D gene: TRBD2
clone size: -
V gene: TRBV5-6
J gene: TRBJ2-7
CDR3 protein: CASGLILAGHYEQYF
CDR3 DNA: TGTGCCAGCGGACTTATACTAGCGGGACACTACGAGCAGTACTTC

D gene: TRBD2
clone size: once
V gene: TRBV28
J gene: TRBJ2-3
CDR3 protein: CASSLGLAADTQYF
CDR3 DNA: TGTGCCAGCAGTTTAGGACTAGCCGCAGATACGCAGTATTTT

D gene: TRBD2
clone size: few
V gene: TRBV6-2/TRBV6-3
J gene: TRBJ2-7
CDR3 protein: CASSSGLAGEREQYF
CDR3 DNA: TGTGCCAGCAGTTCGGGACTAGCGGGAGAGCGGGAGCAGTACTTC

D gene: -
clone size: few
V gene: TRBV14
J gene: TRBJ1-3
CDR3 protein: CASSPLQLGSGNTIYF
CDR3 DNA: TGTGCCAGCAGCCCCCTTCAGCTAGGCTCTGGAAACACCATATATTTT

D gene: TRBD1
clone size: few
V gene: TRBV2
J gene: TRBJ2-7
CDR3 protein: CASNGRQGALLEQYF
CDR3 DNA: TGTGCCAGCAACGGACGACAGGGGGCATTGCTCGAGCAGTACTTC

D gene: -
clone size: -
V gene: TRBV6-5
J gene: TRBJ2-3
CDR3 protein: CASSLQAGTDTQYF
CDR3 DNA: TGTGCCAGCAGTTTACAGGCGGGCACAGATACGCAGTATTTT

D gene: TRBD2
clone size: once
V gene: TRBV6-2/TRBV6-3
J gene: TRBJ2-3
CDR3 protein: CASSLVWTSADTQYF
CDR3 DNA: TGTGCCAGCAGCCTGGTTTGGACTAGCGCAGATACGCAGTATTTT

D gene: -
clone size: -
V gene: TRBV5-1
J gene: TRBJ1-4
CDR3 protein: CASSLVGTLDGKLFF
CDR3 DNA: TGCGCCAGCAGCTTGGTAGGGACACTAGATGGAAAACTGTTTTTT

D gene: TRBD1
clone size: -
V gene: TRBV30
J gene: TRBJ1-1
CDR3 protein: CAWAQGVAFF
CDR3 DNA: TGTGCCTGGGCCCAGGGGGTTGCTTTCTTT

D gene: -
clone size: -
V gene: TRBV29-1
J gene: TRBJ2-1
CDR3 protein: CSVEDQELWNEQFF
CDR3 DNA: TGCAGCGTTGAAGATCAGGAACTCTGGAATGAGCAGTTCTTC

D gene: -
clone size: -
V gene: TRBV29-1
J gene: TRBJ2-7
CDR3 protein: CSVAPQGYEQYF
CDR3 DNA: TGCAGCGTTGCCCCGCAGGGATACGAGCAGTACTTC

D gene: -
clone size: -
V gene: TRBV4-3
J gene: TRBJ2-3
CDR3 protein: CASSQGIRGGITDTQYF
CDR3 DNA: TGCGCCAGCAGCCAGGGGATTAGGGGCGGAATCACAGATACGCAGTATTTT

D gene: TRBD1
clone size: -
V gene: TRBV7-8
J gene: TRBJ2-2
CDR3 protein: CASSFLSRGRTGELFF
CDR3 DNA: TGTGCCAGCAGCTTTTTGTCCAGGGGGCGGACCGGGGAGCTGTTTTTT

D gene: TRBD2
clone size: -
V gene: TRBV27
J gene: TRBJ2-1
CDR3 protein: CASSGTNSDEQFF
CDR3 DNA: TGTGCCAGCAGCGGGACTAACAGCGATGAGCAGTTCTTC

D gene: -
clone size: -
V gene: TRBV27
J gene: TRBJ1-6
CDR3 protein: CASKKPLTYNSPLHF
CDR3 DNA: TGTGCCAGCAAGAAACCTCTAACCTATAATTCACCCCTCCACTTT

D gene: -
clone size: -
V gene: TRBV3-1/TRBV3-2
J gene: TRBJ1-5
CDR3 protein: CASSQEVLRGRGNQPQHF
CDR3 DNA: TGTGCCAGCAGCCAAGAAGTCCTGCGGGGTCGCGGCAATCAGCCCCAGCATTTT

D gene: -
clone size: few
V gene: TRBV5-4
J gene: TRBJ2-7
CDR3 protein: CASSFGTQGSSYEQYF
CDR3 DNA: TGTGCCAGCAGCTTTGGGACACAGGGATCCTCCTACGAGCAGTACTTC

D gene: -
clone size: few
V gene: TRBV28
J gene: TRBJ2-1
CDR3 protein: CASSLANEQFF
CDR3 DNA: TGTGCCAGCAGTTTGGCCAATGAGCAGTTCTTC

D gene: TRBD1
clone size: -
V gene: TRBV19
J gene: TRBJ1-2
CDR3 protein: CASSTQGRYGYTF
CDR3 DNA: TGTGCCAGTAGTACACAGGGGCGCTATGGCTACACCTTC

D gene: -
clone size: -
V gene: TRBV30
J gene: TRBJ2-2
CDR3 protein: CAWNQGGYGELFF
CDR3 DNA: TGTGCCTGGAACCAGGGCGGCTACGGGGAGCTGTTTTTT

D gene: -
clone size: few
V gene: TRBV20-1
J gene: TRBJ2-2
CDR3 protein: CSASHRNTGELFF
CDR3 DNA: TGCAGTGCTAGTCACAGAAACACCGGGGAGCTGTTTTTT

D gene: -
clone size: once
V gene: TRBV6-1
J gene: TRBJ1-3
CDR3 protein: CASSEGRGGNTIYF
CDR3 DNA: TGTGCCAGCAGCGAAGGCCGGGGAGGAAACACCATATATTTT

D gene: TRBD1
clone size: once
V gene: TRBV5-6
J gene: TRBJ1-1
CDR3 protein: CASGTYFHDREHAEAFF
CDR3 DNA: TGTGCCAGCGGCACCTACTTCCACGACAGGGAGCATGCTGAAGCTTTCTTT

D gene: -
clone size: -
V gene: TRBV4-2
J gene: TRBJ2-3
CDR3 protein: CASSHHKQKDTQYF
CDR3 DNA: TGTGCCAGCAGCCACCATAAGCAAAAAGATACGCAGTATTTT

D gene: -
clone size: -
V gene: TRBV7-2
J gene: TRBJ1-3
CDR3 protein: CASSLGGLSGNTIYF
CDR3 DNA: TGTGCCAGCAGCTTAGGGGGGCTCTCTGGAAACACCATATATTTT

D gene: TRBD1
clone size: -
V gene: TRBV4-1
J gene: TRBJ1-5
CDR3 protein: CASSLRTGARGNQPQHF
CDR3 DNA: TGCGCCAGCAGCCTCAGGACAGGGGCCAGAGGCAATCAGCCCCAGCATTTT

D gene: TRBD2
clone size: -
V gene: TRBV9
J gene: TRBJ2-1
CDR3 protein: CASSVDAGGAGGHNEQFF
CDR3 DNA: TGTGCCAGCAGCGTAGACGCCGGGGGGGCGGGAGGCCACAATGAGCAGTTCTTC

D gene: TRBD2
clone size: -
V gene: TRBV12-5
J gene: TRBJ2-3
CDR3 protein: CASGLGEGYTDTQYF
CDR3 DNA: TGTGCTAGTGGTTTGGGGGAGGGATACACAGATACGCAGTATTTT

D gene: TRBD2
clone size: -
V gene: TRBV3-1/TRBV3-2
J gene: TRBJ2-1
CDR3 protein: CASSQRTSGGAYEQFF
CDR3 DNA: TGTGCCAGCAGCCAGCGGACTAGCGGGGGGGCCTATGAGCAGTTCTTC

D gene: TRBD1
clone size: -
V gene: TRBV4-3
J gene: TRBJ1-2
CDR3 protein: CASSLHAPGQGRNYGYTF
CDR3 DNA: TGCGCCAGCAGCCTACATGCCCCGGGACAGGGGCGCAACTATGGCTACACCTTC

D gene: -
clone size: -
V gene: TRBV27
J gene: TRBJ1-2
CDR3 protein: CASSSKQGRYGYTF
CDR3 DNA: TGTGCCAGCAGTTCCAAGCAGGGAAGATATGGCTACACCTTC